This T cell receptor (beta chain) was captured in a study of T cell responses to AZD1222 COVID-19 vaccine. Sequenced by immunoSEQ multiplex PCR; TCRdb stores in-frame clones only, minus some. The sample records roughly 90,000 clones, under 95% being singletons. This TCR came from an adult in good health. Sample: peripheral blood, taken on day 0 of MenACWY control vaccination.

CDR3 amino acids: CASSLVRQSEAFF. DNA for the CDR3: TGTGCCAGCAGCCTGGTGCGACAGTCTGAAGCTTTCTTT. The chain recombines TRBV7-3 with TRBJ1-1; a weak D match, TRBD1 (5 bases). CDR1 and CDR2 (germline): SGHTA, FQGTGA. V gave up 5 bases and J gave up 6 bases, with 13 bases separating them. This CDR3 spans 13 amino acids.